These 17 T cell receptor beta chains share one sample of origin, sequenced in a study of blood T cell repertoires in COVID-19. Sequenced by immunoSEQ multiplex PCR; TCRdb stores in-frame clones only, minus some. This repertoire shows roughly 250,000 clones, around four fifths found once; its top ten account for roughly 6.4%. The material sequenced was peripheral blood. These receptors all stem from a woman aged 55-75 years with active or convalescent COVID-19.

The V and J genes are TRBV18 and TRBJ2-7; TRBD1 matches at 7 bases. The junction had 4 bases not matched to a gene; V was cut back by 3 bases and J by 2 bases. Germline V CDR1 and CDR2: KGHSH, LQKENI. This CDR3 has 14 amino acids. CDR3 sequence: CASSPRQGTYEQYF. The CDR3 coding sequence is TGTGCCAGCTCACCGCGACAGGGAACCTACGAGCAGTACTTC.

The rearrangement uses TRBV7-8 and TRBJ1-1; the D gene is possibly TRBD1 (6 bases). The germline CDR1 and CDR2 sequences are SGHVS and FQNEAQ. The length of the CDR3 is 14 residues. V gave up 7 bases and J gave up 8 bases, with 20 bases separating them. The DNA for the CDR3 is TGTGCCAGCACTAGGGAGCGGGGACAAGCGGAAGCTTTCTTT. Protein product: CASTRERGQAEAFF.

The chain uses TRBV7-2 and TRBJ2-4, with TRBD2 as a possible D gene (6 bases). The CDR3 extends over 16 amino acids. V lost 1 base, J lost 8 bases, and 18 bases lay in between. CDR1 is SGHTA and CDR2 is FQGNSA in the germline V gene. The CDR3 loop reads CASSLEPRPGGDIQYF. CDR3 nucleotides: TGTGCCAGCAGCTTAGAGCCCCGGCCCGGCGGGGACATTCAGTACTTC.

The chain carries TRBV10-3 and TRBJ1-2; 12 nucleotides align to TRBD1. Germline CDR1 is ENHRY and CDR2 is SYGVKD. V shed 6 bases and J 8 bases; nucleotides not matched to a gene: 7. The CDR3 runs 14 residues. CDR3 loop: CAISAGTGGVGYTF. The CDR3 DNA reads as TGTGCCATCAGCGCCGGGACAGGGGGCGTCGGCTACACCTTC.

This clone came up once. This chain uses TRBV3-1 (or the pseudogene TRBV3-2) with TRBJ2-2; 11 nucleotides match TRBD2. Trimming took 2 bases from V and 8 from J; bases not matched to a gene: 4. CDR1 is LGHDT, CDR2 YNNKEL, per germline (reference sequence). This CDR3 spans 15 amino acids. The CDR3 spells CASSQSSGGSGELFF. CDR3 in DNA: TGTGCCAGCAGCCAATCTAGCGGGGGGTCAGGGGAGCTGTTTTTT.

V gene TRBV19 combines with J gene TRBJ2-1, with 11 bases identical to TRBD2. The CDR3 consists of 16 residues. Trimming took 3 bases from V and 6 from J; bases not matched to a gene: 7. Looked up from germline, CDR1 is LNHDA and CDR2 is SQIVND (reference sequence). CDR3 protein: CASSIVLAGGPNEQFF. The CDR3 DNA is TGTGCCAGTAGTATCGTCCTAGCGGGGGGCCCCAATGAGCAGTTCTTC.

The J gene is TRBJ2-5, the V gene TRBV11-3, with a possible D match to TRBD2 (8 bases). Trimming removed 5 bases from V and 4 bases from J, with 17 bases in between. The CDR3 runs 15 residues. In germline, CDR1 is SGHNT, CDR2 YENEEA. CDR3 DNA sequence: TGTGCCAGCAGCCGGGGGGGAGGGGGCAGAGAGACCCAGTACTTC. Translating it yields CASSRGGGGRETQYF.

V and J are TRBV2 and TRBJ2-3; TRBD2 aligns across 11 bases. This CDR3 is 14 amino acids long. V gave up 3 bases and J gave up 10 bases; unmatched junction bases: 6. CDR1 SNHLY and CDR2 FYNNEI come from the germline V gene. The CDR3 protein is CASSDPLAGGSQYF. DNA of the CDR3: TGTGCCAGCAGTGACCCCCTAGCGGGGGGTTCGCAGTATTTT. The entire variable domain, with the rest obtained from reference TRBV2 and TRBJ2-3, is as follows: EPEVTQTPSHQVTQMGQEVILRCVPISNHLYFYWYRQILGQKVEFLVSFYNNEISEKSEIFDDQFSVERPDGSNFTLKIRSTKLEDSAMYFCASSDPLAGGSQYFGPGTRLTVL.

This chain joins TRBV29-1 and TRBJ1-1; possible D gene TRBD1, 6 bases. Per the germline V gene, CDR1 is SQVTM and CDR2 is ANQGSEA. This CDR3 comprises 15 residues. Deletions cut 4 bases from V and 1 base from J, with 16 bases between. CDR3 sequence: CSVVGRRTANTEAFF. CDR3 nucleotides: TGCAGCGTTGTCGGACGTAGGACAGCGAACACTGAAGCTTTCTTT.

This chain links TRBV24-1 with TRBJ1-2, with 11 positions matching TRBD1. Germline lookup yields CDR1 KGHDR and CDR2 SFDVKD. Trimming took 3 bases from V and 4 from J; bases not matched to a gene: 3. This CDR3 has 15 amino acids. The CDR3 loop is CATSDRTGGTYGYTF. The CDR3 DNA is TGTGCCACCAGTGATAGGACAGGGGGCACCTATGGCTACACCTTC.

The rearrangement links TRBV27 to TRBJ2-1, with 9 positions matching TRBD2. The junction had 6 bases not matched to a gene; V was cut back by 4 bases and J by 11 bases. Germline CDR1 reads MNHEY; CDR2 reads SMNVEV (reference sequence). This CDR3 has 13 residues. The CDR3 DNA follows: TGTGCCAGCAGTTCGGCTAGCGGGACTAAGCAGTTCTTC. Translating gives CASSSASGTKQFF.

As regards this clone: One end of the junction does not line up with germline, which may come from a read error. The chain joins TRBV19 to TRBJ1-1; D not resolved. This CDR3 has 13 residues. Germline loops: CDR1 LNHDA, CDR2 SQIVND (reference sequence). The CDR3 region is CASSIGQNNEAFF. DNA for the CDR3: TGTGCCAGTAGTATAGGGCAGAACAATGAAGCTTTCTTT.

The chain recombines TRBV7-2 with TRBJ1-5; 8 nucleotides align to TRBD1. Losses at the gene ends were 0 bases for V and 5 bases for J; bases not matched to a gene: 9. In germline, CDR1 is SGHTA, CDR2 FQGNSA. CDR3 length equals 17 residues. The CDR3 DNA is TGTGCCAGCAGCTTAGCCACAGGGGGTTCCCCTTATCAGCCCCAGCATTTT. Residues: CASSLATGGSPYQPQHF.

This clone was recorded a few times. This chain connects TRBV6-4 to TRBJ1-2; 10 bases match TRBD1. Germline V CDR1 and CDR2: MRHNA, SNTAGT. There are 17 residues in the CDR3. Trimming cost V 5 bases and J 2 bases; bases outside gene matches: 11. CDR3 protein: CASSPEPGTGENYGYTF. CDR3 nucleotides: TGTGCCAGCAGTCCCGAGCCCGGGACAGGGGAAAACTATGGCTACACCTTC.

The sample holds one count of this clone. The rearrangement joins TRBV6-1 to TRBJ1-2, with 8 bases aligning to TRBD1. CDR1 is MNHNS, CDR2 SASEGT, per germline. This CDR3 region has 19 residues. The ends lost 0 bases at V and 3 bases at J; junction bases unmatched: 15. The CDR3 is CASSEAGMGQATSYYGYTF. For the CDR3, the DNA is TGTGCCAGCAGTGAAGCTGGGATGGGACAGGCCACTTCATACTATGGCTACACCTTC.

The CDR3 DNA is TGTGCCAGCAGCTTGACTAGCGGACAAAACAATGAGCAGTTCTTC. Residues: CASSLTSGQNNEQFF. The rearrangement links TRBV5-6 to TRBJ2-1; the match to TRBD2 covers 8 bases. The length of the CDR3 is 15 residues. Trimming cost V 1 base and J 5 bases; bases outside gene matches: 5. CDR1 and CDR2 from the germline V gene are SGHDT and YYEEEE.

This clone was seen only once. The V call is TRBV10-1, the J call TRBJ1-3, with D hard to call. The V and J ends lost 3 bases and 0 bases respectively, with 6 bases between them. The CDR3 loop spans 14 amino acids. Germline lookup yields CDR1 WNHNN and CDR2 SYGVQD (reference sequence). CDR3 sequence (DNA): TGCGCCAGCAGTGATGGCATCTCTGGAAACACCATATATTTT. Protein: CASSDGISGNTIYF.